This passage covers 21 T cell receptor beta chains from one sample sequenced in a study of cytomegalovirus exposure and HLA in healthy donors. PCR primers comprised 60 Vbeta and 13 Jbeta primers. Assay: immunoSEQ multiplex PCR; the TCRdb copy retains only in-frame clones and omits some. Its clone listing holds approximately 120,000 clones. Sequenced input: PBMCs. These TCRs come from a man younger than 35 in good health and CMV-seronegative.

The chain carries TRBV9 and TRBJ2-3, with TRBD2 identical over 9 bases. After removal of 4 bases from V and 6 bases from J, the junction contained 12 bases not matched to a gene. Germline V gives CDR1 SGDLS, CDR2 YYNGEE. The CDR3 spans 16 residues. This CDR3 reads CASSRQGAGLADTQYF. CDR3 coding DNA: TGTGCCAGCAGCCGCCAGGGAGCGGGACTAGCTGATACGCAGTATTTT.

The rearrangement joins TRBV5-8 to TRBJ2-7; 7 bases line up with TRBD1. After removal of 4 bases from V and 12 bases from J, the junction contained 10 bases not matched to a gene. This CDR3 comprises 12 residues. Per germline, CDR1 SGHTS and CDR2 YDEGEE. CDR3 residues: CASSPTWTGGYF. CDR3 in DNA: TGTGCCAGCAGCCCTACATGGACAGGAGGGTACTTC.

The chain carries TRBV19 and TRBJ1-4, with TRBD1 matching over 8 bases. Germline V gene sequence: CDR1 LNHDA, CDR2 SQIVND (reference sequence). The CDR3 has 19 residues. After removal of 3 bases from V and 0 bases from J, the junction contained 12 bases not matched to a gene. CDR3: CASSMRRQGAVATNEKLFF. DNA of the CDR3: TGTGCCAGTAGTATGAGGCGGCAGGGGGCAGTCGCAACTAATGAAAAACTGTTTTTT.

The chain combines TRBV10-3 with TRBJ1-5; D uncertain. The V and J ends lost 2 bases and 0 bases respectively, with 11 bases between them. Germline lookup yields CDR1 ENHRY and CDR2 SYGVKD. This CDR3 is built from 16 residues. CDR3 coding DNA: TGTGCCATCAGTGAGGGAGGCCTCCCTAGCAATCAGCCCCAGCATTTT. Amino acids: CAISEGGLPSNQPQHF.

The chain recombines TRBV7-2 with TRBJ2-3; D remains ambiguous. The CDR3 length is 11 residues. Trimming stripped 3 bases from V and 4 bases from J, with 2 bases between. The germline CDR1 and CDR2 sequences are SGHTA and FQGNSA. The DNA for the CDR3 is TGTGCCAGCAGCTTCGCAGATACGCAGTATTTT. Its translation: CASSFADTQYF.

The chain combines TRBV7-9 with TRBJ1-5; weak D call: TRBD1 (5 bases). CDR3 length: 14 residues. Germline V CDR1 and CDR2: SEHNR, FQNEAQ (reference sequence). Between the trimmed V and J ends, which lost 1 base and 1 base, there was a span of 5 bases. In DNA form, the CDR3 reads TGTGCCAGCAGCTTAGAGGGGAGCAATCAGCCCCAGCATTTT. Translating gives CASSLEGSNQPQHF.

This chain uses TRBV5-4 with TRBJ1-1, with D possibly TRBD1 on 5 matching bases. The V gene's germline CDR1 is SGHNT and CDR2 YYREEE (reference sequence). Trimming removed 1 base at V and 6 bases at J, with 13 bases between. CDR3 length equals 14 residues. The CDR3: CASSLRPTGAEAFF. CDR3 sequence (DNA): TGTGCCAGCAGCTTGCGGCCTACGGGGGCTGAAGCTTTCTTT. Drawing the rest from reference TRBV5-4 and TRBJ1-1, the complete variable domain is ETGVTQSPTHLIKTRGQQVTLRCSSQSGHNTVSWYQQALGQGPQFIFQYYREEENGRGNFPPRFSGLQFPNYSSELNVNALELDDSALYLCASSLRPTGAEAFFGQGTRLTVV.

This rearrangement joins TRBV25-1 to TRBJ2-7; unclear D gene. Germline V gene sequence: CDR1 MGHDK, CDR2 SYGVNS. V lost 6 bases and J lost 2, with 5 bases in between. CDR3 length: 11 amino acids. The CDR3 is CASSAAYEQYF. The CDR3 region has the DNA TGTGCCAGCAGCGCAGCCTACGAGCAGTACTTC.

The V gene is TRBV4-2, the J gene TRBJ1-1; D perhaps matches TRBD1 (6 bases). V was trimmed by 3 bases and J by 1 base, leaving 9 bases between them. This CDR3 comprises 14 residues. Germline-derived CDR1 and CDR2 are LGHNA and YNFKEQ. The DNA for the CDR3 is TGTGCCAGCAGCCACTTGGACAGGAACACTGAAGCTTTCTTT. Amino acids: CASSHLDRNTEAFF.

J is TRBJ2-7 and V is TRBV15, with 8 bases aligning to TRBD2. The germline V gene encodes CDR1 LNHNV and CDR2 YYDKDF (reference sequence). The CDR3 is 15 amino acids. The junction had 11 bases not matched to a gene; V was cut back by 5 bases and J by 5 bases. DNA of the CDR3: TGTGCCACCAGCGATGGACTAGCTTCTATCCACGAGCAGTACTTC. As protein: CATSDGLASIHEQYF.

The CDR3 nucleotides read TGTGCCAGCAGCTTGATGAGACAGGGGAACACCGGGGAGCTGTTTTTT. Translation gives CASSLMRQGNTGELFF. The rearrangement links TRBV7-9 to TRBJ2-2, with TRBD1 matching 7 bases. Unmatched junction bases numbered 5, after V lost 3 bases and J lost 1 base. CDR1 and CDR2 (germline): SEHNR, FQNEAQ (reference sequence). CDR3 length: 16 residues. The full variable domain, its missing parts supplied by reference TRBV7-9 and TRBJ2-2, is DTGVSQNPRHKITKRGQNVTFRCDPISEHNRLYWYRQTLGQGPEFLTYFQNEAQLEKSRLLSDRFSAERPKGSFSTLEIQRTEQGDSAMYLCASSLMRQGNTGELFFGEGSRLTVL.

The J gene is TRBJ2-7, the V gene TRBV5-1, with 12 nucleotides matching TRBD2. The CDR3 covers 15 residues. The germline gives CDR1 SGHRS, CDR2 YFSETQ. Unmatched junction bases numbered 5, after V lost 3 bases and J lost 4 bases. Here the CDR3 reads CASSSGLAGTYEQYF. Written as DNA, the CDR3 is TGCGCCAGCAGCTCCGGACTAGCGGGAACTTACGAGCAGTACTTC.

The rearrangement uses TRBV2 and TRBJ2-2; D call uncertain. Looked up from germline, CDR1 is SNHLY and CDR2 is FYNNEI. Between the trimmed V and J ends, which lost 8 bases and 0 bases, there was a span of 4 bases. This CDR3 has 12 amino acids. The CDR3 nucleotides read TGTGCCAGCTCCTCGAACACCGGGGAGCTGTTTTTT. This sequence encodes CASSSNTGELFF.

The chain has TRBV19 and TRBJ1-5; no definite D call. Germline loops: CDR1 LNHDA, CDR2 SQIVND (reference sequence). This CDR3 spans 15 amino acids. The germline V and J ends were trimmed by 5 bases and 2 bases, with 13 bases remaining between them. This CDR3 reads CASSRGSMGNQPQHF. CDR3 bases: TGTGCCAGTAGTCGAGGCAGTATGGGCAATCAGCCCCAGCATTTT.

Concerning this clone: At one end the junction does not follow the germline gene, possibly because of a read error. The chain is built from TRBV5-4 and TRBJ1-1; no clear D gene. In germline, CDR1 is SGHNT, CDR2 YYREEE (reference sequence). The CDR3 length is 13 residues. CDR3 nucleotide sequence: TGTGCCAGCAGCTTGGCACCGAACAATGAAGCTTTCTTT. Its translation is CASSLAPNNEAFF. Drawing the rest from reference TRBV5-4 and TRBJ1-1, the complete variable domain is ETGVTQSPTHLIKTRGQQVTLRCSSQSGHNTVSWYQQALGQGPQFIFQYYREEENGRGNFPPRFSGLQFPNYSSELNVNALELDDSALYLCASSLAPNNEAFFGQGTRLTVV.

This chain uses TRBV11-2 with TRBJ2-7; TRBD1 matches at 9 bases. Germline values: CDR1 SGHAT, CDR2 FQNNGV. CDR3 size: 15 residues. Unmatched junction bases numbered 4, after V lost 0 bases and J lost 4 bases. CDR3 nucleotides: TGTGCCAGCAGCTTAGATTGGGGACAGGGTTACGAGCAGTACTTC. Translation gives CASSLDWGQGYEQYF.

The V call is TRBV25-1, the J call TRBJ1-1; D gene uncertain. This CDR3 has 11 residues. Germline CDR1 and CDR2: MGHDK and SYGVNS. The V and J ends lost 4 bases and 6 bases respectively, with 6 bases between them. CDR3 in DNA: TGTGCCAGCAGTGTGGCAGCTGAAGCTTTCTTT. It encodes CASSVAAEAFF. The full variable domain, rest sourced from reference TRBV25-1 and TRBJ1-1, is EADIYQTPRYLVIGTGKKITLECSQTMGHDKMYWYQQDPGMELHLIHYSYGVNSTEKGDLSSESTVSRIRTEHFPLTLESARPSHTSQYLCASSVAAEAFFGQGTRLTVV.

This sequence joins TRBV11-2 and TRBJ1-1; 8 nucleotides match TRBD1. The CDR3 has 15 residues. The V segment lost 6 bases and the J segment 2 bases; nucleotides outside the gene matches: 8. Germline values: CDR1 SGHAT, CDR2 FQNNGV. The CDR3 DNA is TGTGCCAGCAGTTCTTACAGGGGGGAAAACACTGAAGCTTTCTTT. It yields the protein CASSSYRGENTEAFF. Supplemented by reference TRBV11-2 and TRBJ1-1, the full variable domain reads EAGVAQSPRYKIIEKRQSVAFWCNPISGHATLYWYQQILGQGPKLLIQFQNNGVVDDSQLPKDRFSAERLKGVDSTLKIQPAKLEDSAVYLCASSSYRGENTEAFFGQGTRLTVV.

The CDR3 loop is CASSPQGIRQTQYF. CDR3 DNA: TGTGCCAGCAGCCCGCAGGGGATAAGGCAGACCCAGTACTTC. The rearrangement links TRBV14 to TRBJ2-5, with a possible D match to TRBD1 (6 bases). The CDR3 runs 14 residues. Germline lookup yields CDR1 SGHDN and CDR2 FVKESK. Deletions cut 4 bases from V and 6 bases from J, with 15 bases between. Looking up the rest from reference TRBV14 and TRBJ2-5 gives the full variable domain: EAGVTQFPSHSVIEKGQTVTLRCDPISGHDNLYWYRRVMGKEIKFLLHFVKESKQDESGMPNNRFLAERTGGTYSTLKVQPAELEDSGVYFCASSPQGIRQTQYFGPGTRLLVL.

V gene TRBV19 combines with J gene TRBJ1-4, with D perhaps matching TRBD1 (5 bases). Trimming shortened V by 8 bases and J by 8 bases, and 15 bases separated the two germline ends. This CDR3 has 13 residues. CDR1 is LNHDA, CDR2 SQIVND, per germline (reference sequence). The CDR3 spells CASSAGVGEKLFF. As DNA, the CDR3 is TGTGCCAGTTCCGCGGGGGTAGGCGAAAAACTGTTTTTT.

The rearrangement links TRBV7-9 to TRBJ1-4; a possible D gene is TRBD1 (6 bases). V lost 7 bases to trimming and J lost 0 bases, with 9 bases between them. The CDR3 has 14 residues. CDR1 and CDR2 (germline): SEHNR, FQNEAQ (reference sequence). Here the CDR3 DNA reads TGTGCCAGCAAAGGGGGGGCAACTAATGAAAAACTGTTTTTT. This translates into CASKGGATNEKLFF. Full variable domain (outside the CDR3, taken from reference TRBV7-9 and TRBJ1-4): DTGVSQNPRHKITKRGQNVTFRCDPISEHNRLYWYRQTLGQGPEFLTYFQNEAQLEKSRLLSDRFSAERPKGSFSTLEIQRTEQGDSAMYLCASKGGATNEKLFFGSGTQLSVL.